This T cell receptor (beta chain) stems from a study of blood T cell repertoires in COVID-19. Assay: immunoSEQ multiplex PCR; the TCRdb copy retains only in-frame clones and omits some. The sample consists of approximately 100,000 clones, 70% to 90% of them appearing once. Germline V gene lookup returns CDR1 LGHDT and CDR2 YNNKEL (reference sequence). CDR3 length equals 19 residues. With 2 bases clipped from V and 0 bases from J, the junction kept 6 bases outside the gene matches. Sequencing was done on a sample of peripheral blood. The V call is TRBV3-1 (or the pseudogene TRBV3-2), the J call TRBJ2-6; 11 positions match TRBD1. This sequence was found in a human donor in a cohort sampled during active COVID-19. The CDR3 DNA reads as TGTGCCAGCAGCCAAACCGGGACAGGGGGATTCTCTGGGGCCAACGTCCTGACTTTC. Translating gives CASSQTGTGGFSGANVLTF.